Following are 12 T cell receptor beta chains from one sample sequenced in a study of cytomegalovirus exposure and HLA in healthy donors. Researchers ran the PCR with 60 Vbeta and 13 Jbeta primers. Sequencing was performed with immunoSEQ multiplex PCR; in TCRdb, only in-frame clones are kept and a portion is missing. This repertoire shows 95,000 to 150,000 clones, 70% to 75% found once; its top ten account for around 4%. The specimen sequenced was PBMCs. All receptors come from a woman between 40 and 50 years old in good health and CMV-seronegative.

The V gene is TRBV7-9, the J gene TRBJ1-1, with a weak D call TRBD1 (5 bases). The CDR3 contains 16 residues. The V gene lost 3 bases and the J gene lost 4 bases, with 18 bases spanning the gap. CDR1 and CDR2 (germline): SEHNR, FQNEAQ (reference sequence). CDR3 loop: CASSFSQGIVGTEAFF. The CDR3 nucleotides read TGTGCCAGCAGCTTCAGTCAGGGAATAGTGGGCACTGAAGCTTTCTTT.

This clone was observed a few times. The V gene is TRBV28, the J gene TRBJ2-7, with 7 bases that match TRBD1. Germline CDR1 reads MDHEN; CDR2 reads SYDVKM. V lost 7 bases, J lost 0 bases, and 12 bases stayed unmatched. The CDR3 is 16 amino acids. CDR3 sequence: CASKQPTGFFSYEQYF. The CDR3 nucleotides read TGTGCCAGCAAACAGCCGACAGGGTTTTTCTCCTACGAGCAGTACTTC.

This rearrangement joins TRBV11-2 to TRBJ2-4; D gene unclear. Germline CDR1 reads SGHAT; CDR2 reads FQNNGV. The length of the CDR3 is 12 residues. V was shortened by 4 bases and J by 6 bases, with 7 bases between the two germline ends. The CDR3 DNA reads TGTGCCAGCAGCTCGACGGGAAACATTCAGTACTTC. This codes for CASSSTGNIQYF.

CDR3 sequence reads: CASSQGTGRTEAFF. The DNA for the CDR3 is TGCGCCAGCAGCCAGGGGACAGGGAGGACTGAAGCTTTCTTT. The chain employs TRBV4-1 and TRBJ1-1; 9 nucleotides match TRBD1. V shed 3 bases, J shed 5 bases, and the junction held 4 bases outside the gene matches. Germline values: CDR1 MGHRA, CDR2 YSYEKL. The CDR3 contains 14 residues.

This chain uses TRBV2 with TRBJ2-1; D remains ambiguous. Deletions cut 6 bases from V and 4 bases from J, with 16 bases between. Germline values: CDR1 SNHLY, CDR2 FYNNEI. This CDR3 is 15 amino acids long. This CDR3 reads CASSSGFPAYNEQFF. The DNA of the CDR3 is TGTGCCAGCAGCTCCGGGTTCCCGGCATACAATGAGCAGTTCTTC.

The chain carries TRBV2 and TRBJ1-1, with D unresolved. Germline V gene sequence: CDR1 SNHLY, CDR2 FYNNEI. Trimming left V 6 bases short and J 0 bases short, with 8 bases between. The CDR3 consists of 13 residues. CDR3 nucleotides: TGTGCCAGCAGATATTCTCTGAACACTGAAGCTTTCTTT. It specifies CASRYSLNTEAFF.

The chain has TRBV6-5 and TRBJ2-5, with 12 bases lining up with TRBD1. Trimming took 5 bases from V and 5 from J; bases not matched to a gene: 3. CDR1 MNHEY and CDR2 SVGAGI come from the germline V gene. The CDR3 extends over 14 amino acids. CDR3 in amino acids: CASSAGTGGETQYF. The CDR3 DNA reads TGTGCCAGCAGTGCCGGGACAGGGGGCGAGACCCAGTACTTC.

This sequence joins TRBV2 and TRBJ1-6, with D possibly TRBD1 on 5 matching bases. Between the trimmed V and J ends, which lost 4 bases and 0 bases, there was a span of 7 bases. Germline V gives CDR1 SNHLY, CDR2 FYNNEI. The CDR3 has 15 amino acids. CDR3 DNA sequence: TGTGCCAGCAGTGCTCAGGGCTCCTATAATTCACCCCTCCACTTT. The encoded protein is CASSAQGSYNSPLHF.

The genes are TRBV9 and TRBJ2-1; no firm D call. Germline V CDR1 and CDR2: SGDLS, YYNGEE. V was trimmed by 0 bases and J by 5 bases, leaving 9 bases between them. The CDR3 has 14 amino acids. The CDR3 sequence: CASSVEHRDNEQFF. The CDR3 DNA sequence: TGTGCCAGCAGCGTAGAACACCGGGACAATGAGCAGTTCTTC. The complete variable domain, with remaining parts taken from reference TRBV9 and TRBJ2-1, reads DSGVTQTPKHLITATGQRVTLRCSPRSGDLSVYWYQQSLDQGLQFLIQYYNGEERAKGNILERFSAQQFPDLHSELNLSSLELGDSALYFCASSVEHRDNEQFFGPGTRLTVL.

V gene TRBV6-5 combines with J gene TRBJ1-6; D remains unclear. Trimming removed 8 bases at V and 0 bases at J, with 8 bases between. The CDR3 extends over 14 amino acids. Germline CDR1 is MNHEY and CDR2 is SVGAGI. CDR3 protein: CASASGSYNSPLHF. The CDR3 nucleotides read TGTGCCAGCGCTTCGGGCTCCTATAATTCACCCCTCCACTTT.

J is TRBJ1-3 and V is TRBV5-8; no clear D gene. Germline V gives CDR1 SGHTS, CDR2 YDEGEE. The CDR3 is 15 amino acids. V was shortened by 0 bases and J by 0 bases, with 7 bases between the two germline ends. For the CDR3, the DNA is TGTGCCAGCAGCTTGGATCTGAGCTCTGGAAACACCATATATTTT. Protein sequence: CASSLDLSSGNTIYF. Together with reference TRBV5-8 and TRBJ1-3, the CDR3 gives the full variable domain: EAGVTQSPTHLIKTRGQQATLRCSPISGHTSVYWYQQALGLGLQFLLWYDEGEERNRGNFPPRFSGRQFPNYSSELNVNALELEDSALYLCASSLDLSSGNTIYFGEGSWLTVV.

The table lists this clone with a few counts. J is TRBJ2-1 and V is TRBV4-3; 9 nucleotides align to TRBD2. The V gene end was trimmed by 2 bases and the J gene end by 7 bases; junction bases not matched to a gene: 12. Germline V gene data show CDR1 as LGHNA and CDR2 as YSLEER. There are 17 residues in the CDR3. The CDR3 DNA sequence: TGCGCCAGCAGCCAAAAATCAGTCGGGACTAGCAGTAATGAGCAGTTCTTC. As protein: CASSQKSVGTSSNEQFF.